The entry below describes one T cell receptor beta chain. No antigen is known for it. Sequencing was performed with immunoSEQ multiplex PCR; in TCRdb, only in-frame clones are kept and a portion is missing. The data show 200,000 to 250,000 clones, 80% to 90% seen once. This entry belongs to a study of cytomegalovirus exposure and HLA in healthy donors. Germline V gene lookup returns CDR1 KGHSH and CDR2 LQKENI. V was clipped by 5 bases and J by 4 bases; unmatched bases: 12. The CDR3 extends over 16 amino acids. Study results and limitations: Many donors shared some public TCRs, even though most TCR sequences were rare. Reportedly, diagnosis of cytomegalovirus status by the classifier showed high specificity and sensitivity. Overall, about 160 TCR beta chains were annotated as cytomegalovirus-associated.

The sequence derives from a man aged 18 to 30 in good health and CMV-seronegative. The chain couples TRBV18 to TRBJ2-3, with TRBD2 matching over 7 bases. The sequencing input was PBMCs. The CDR3 DNA follows: TGTGCCAGCTCATCGGGGGGATATGTGTCAGCAGATACGCAGTATTTT. Translated: CASSSGGYVSADTQYF.